These 11 T cell receptor beta chains share one sample of origin, sequenced in a study of neoadjuvant anti-PD-1 for oral cavity cancer (dated by TCRdb to about 2021). The sample's time point label, in plain terms: before neoadjuvant nivolumab. The library relied on the immunoSEQ multiplex PCR assay. TCRdb obtained this table from immuneACCESS and retained in-frame rearrangements with V and J assigned. These tables miss some clones; where compared with another copy, unresolved V genes account for less than half of the shortfall, and the remainder is unexplained. The sample data list over 11,000 clones, and 70% of these were observed just once. Roughly 2% of the sample is held by the ten biggest clonotypes. The input for sequencing was PBMCs, taken before nivolumab (anti-PD-1) treatment. These receptors came from a person aged 35-79 years with oral cavity squamous cell carcinoma.

The rearrangement uses TRBV25-1 and TRBJ1-2; 7 bases line up with TRBD1. Trimming took 2 bases from V and 2 from J; bases not matched to a gene: 8. CDR3 length: 16 residues. The germline V gene has CDR1 MGHDK and CDR2 SYGVNS. The CDR3 is CASSEGARGLNYGYTF. In DNA form, the CDR3 reads TGTGCCAGCAGTGAAGGGGCAAGGGGGCTGAACTATGGCTACACCTTC.

The chain is built from TRBV29-1 and TRBJ2-7, with 7 nucleotides matching TRBD2. Germline-derived CDR1 and CDR2 are SQVTM and ANQGSEA. The CDR3 sequence is 15 residues long. Trimming at V came to 3 bases and at J to 6 bases, leaving 14 bases not matched to a gene. This chain's CDR3 is CSVEGGSRYGPEQYF. CDR3 DNA sequence: TGCAGCGTTGAGGGAGGGAGCCGCTATGGCCCCGAGCAGTACTTC.

The chain couples TRBV9 to TRBJ2-3; possibly TRBD2 for D (6 bases). Trimming took 0 bases from V and 5 from J, leaving 16 bases between them. This CDR3 is 16 amino acids long. Looked up from germline, CDR1 is SGDLS and CDR2 is YYNGEE. CDR3 in DNA: TGTGCCAGCAGCGTAGCTACGGGTCACGGGGGAGATACGCAGTATTTT. Translation: CASSVATGHGGDTQYF.

This chain joins TRBV27 and TRBJ1-2; D is possibly TRBD1 (5 bases). The CDR3 covers 15 residues. Per germline, CDR1 MNHEY and CDR2 SMNVEV (reference sequence). The ends were cut back, 2 bases at V and 3 bases at J, with 13 bases in the middle. The CDR3 DNA sequence: TGTGCCAGCAGTTTACGGTGGGGGAGGGACTATGGCTACACCTTC. Translated: CASSLRWGRDYGYTF.

The rearrangement uses TRBV19 and TRBJ1-1, with D maybe TRBD1 (6 bases). V was shortened by 3 bases and J by 4 bases, with 15 bases between the two germline ends. CDR3 length equals 15 residues. Germline V gene sequence: CDR1 LNHDA, CDR2 SQIVND (reference sequence). CDR3 sequence reads: CASSMGAGRSTEAFF. The CDR3 DNA reads as TGTGCCAGTAGTATGGGGGCAGGGAGGAGCACTGAAGCTTTCTTT.

The rearrangement uses TRBV11-2 and TRBJ1-1, with no clear D. CDR3 length: 13 residues. V was pared by 5 bases and J by 7 bases, with 14 bases between. CDR1 and CDR2 from the germline V gene are SGHAT and FQNNGV. This chain's CDR3 is CASSPNPRVEAFF. DNA for the CDR3: TGTGCCAGCAGCCCCAACCCTAGGGTTGAAGCTTTCTTT.

This chain joins TRBV25-1 and TRBJ2-5; 9 nucleotides agree with TRBD2. J lost 5 bases, V lost 6 bases, and 1 base had no gene match. The CDR3 runs 12 residues. From germline, CDR1 is MGHDK and CDR2 SYGVNS. The CDR3 region has the DNA TGTGCCAGCAGCGCGGGGGGGGAGACCCAGTACTTC. This encodes CASSAGGETQYF.

The chain carries TRBV29-1 and TRBJ2-7, with 7 positions matching TRBD1. Trimming took 5 bases from V and 3 from J; bases not matched to a gene: 7. The length of the CDR3 is 13 residues. Per germline, CDR1 SQVTM and CDR2 ANQGSEA. The CDR3 here is CSVSPRDSYEQYF. The CDR3 region has the DNA TGCAGCGTTTCCCCACGGGACAGCTACGAGCAGTACTTC.

This chain connects TRBV2 to TRBJ1-2, with 8 bases that match TRBD1. With 8 bases clipped from V and 4 bases from J, the junction kept 12 bases outside the gene matches. This CDR3 is built from 15 residues. CDR1 is SNHLY and CDR2 is FYNNEI in the germline V gene. The CDR3 loop is CASGRQGRRGYGYTF. The CDR3 coding sequence is TGTGCCAGCGGCAGACAGGGGCGACGTGGCTATGGCTACACCTTC.

The chain has TRBV5-1 and TRBJ1-1; possibly TRBD1 for D (5 bases). The germline gives CDR1 SGHRS, CDR2 YFSETQ. V dropped 3 bases and J dropped 8 bases, with 11 bases sitting between them. This CDR3 is 12 amino acids long. The DNA of the CDR3 is TGCGCCAGCAGCTCGTCAGGGACCGAAGCTTTCTTT. It encodes CASSSSGTEAFF.

In this sample, this clone turned up a few times. CDR3 sequence reads: CASSVGQTIEQFF. CDR3 coding DNA: TGTGCCAGCAGCGTGGGACAGACAATAGAGCAGTTCTTC. The chain has TRBV9 and TRBJ2-1; 7 bases fit TRBD1. The CDR3 is 13 residues long. Germline V gives CDR1 SGDLS, CDR2 YYNGEE. The junction had 6 bases not matched to a gene; V was cut back by 2 bases and J by 10 bases.